This record looks at one T cell receptor beta chain sequence and its context. The antigen remains unidentified. This sample was included in a study of OX40 agonist ivuxolimab in advanced cancers. Overall study findings and caveats: Averaging showed that CD8+ T cells had more expanded clones than CD4+ did. By week 6 at 0.1 to 3.0 mg/kg, blood CD4+ and CD8+ T cells had expanded clonally.

The CDR3 runs 16 residues. The germline V gene has CDR1 SNHLY and CDR2 FYNNEI. Between the trimmed V and J ends, which lost 6 bases and 0 bases, there was a span of 14 bases. The assay was immunoSEQ multiplex PCR, and TCRdb's table has in-frame clones only and misses some. The sample contains 76,000 or so clones, approximately 85% of which appear only once. The chain carries TRBV2 and TRBJ2-2; weak D call: TRBD2 (7 bases). The input for sequencing was CD4+ or CD8+ T cells sorted from blood, taken in a trial of the OX40 agonist ivuxolimab. The TCR originated in an adult with an advanced solid tumor such as melanoma, head and neck, liver or kidney cancer. The CDR3, as DNA: TGTGCCAGCAGGGGGGGGCAGCTCGCGAACACCGGGGAGCTGTTTTTT. Amino acids: CASRGGQLANTGELFF.